Below, one TCR beta chain is given with its context. This specimen belongs to a study of blood T cell repertoires in COVID-19. This CDR3 spans 15 amino acids. The trim removed 5 bases at V and 7 bases at J, leaving 7 bases unmatched. CDR1 is ENHRY and CDR2 is SYGVKD in the germline V gene. Authors' processing steps: Estimated nucleated cell counts came from reference gene primer amplification. Here immunoSEQ multiplex PCR was the method, and the copy in TCRdb shows in-frame clones only, minus some. D and trimming come from the DNA, and the V and J calls and clone size come from that table. The data show under 200,000 clones, approximately 80% seen once. One Seattle source followed patients from active infection through their disease course.

This TCR came from a woman in her seventies with COVID-19, enrolled during active disease. Sequencing was carried out using peripheral blood. V and J are TRBV10-3 and TRBJ2-1, with TRBD2 matching 11 bases. This CDR3 reads CAISYSGGAVNEQFF. The DNA for the CDR3 is TGTGCCATCAGTTATAGCGGGGGGGCCGTAAATGAGCAGTTCTTC.